A single sample is the source of the 3 T cell receptor beta chains below, sequenced in a study of blood T cell repertoires in COVID-19. Sequencing used immunoSEQ multiplex PCR; TCRdb keeps in-frame clones, though not all of them. The sample holds fewer than 350,000 clones, roughly nine tenths seen once. The specimen was PBMCs or T cells enriched from blood (not recorded which). The source is a woman between 35 and 50 years old who had recovered from COVID-19.

The chain links TRBV7-2 to TRBJ2-7; 9 positions agree with TRBD1. CDR1 and CDR2 (germline): SGHTA, FQGNSA. Trimming cost V 5 bases and J 4 bases; bases outside gene matches: 6. CDR3 length: 14 amino acids. The CDR3 DNA reads TGTGCCAGCAGCGAGGACAGGGGAAGGTACGAGCAGTACTTC. Its protein product is CASSEDRGRYEQYF.

V usage is TRBV5-8 and J usage is TRBJ2-1, with TRBD2 identical over 9 bases. Germline-derived CDR1 and CDR2 are SGHTS and YDEGEE. J lost 0 bases, V lost 4 bases, and 8 bases had no gene match. The length of the CDR3 is 17 residues. This CDR3 is CASSLTSGSSSYNEQFF. The CDR3 DNA reads as TGTGCCAGCAGCCTGACTAGCGGATCCAGCTCCTACAATGAGCAGTTCTTC.

The chain employs TRBV18 and TRBJ2-5, with a possible D match to TRBD1 (5 bases). The V gene's germline CDR1 is KGHSH and CDR2 LQKENI. Trimming removed 5 bases from V and 7 bases from J, with 14 bases in between. CDR3 length equals 13 residues. In DNA form, the CDR3 reads TGTGCCAGCTCAGGGGCCCCCCCGGGGACCCAGTACTTC. Translated, it gives CASSGAPPGTQYF. The entire variable domain, with the rest obtained from reference TRBV18 and TRBJ2-5, is as follows: NAGVMQNPRHLVRRRGQEARLRCSPMKGHSHVYWYRQLPEEGLKFMVYLQKENIIDESGMPKERFSAEFPKEGPSILRIQQVVRGDSAAYFCASSGAPPGTQYFGPGTRLLVL.